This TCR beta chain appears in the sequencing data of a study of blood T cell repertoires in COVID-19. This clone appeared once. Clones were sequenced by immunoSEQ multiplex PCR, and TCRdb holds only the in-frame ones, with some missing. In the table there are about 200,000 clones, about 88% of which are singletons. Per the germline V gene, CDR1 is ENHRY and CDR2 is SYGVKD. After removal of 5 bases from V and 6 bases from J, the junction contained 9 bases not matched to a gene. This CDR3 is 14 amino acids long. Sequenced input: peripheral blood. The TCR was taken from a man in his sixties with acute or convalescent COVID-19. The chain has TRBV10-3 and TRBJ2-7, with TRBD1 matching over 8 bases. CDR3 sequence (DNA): TGTGCCATCAGTATCAGGGGGCCCCAAGGCGAGCAGTACTTC. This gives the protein CAISIRGPQGEQYF.